These T cell receptor beta chains were read from a single sample in a study of STAT5B mutations in CD4+ large granular lymphocyte leukemia. Assay: immunoSEQ multiplex PCR; the TCRdb copy retains only in-frame clones and omits some. The data show 20,000 to 25,000 clones, over 60% seen once. The sample comprised CD4+ T cells from blood buffy coats. The receptors shown here come from a human donor in good health. Each CDR3 is given with its conserved first and last residue. Fields, in order: J gene, V gene, CDR3 protein.

>TRBJ1-6|TRBV6-1
CASVLWGQNNSPLHF
>TRBJ1-2|TRBV7-8
CASSLGLNYGYTF
>TRBJ1-2|TRBV7-8
CATLRSRGYGYTF
>TRBJ2-7|TRBV7-8
CASSSGTGSTYEQYF
>TRBJ2-1|TRBV11-3
CASSPITSGRYNEQFF
>TRBJ1-2|TRBV12-2
CASRLARALRGAYGYTF
>TRBJ2-5|TRBV6-5
CASSLLDRGQTQYF
>TRBJ2-3|TRBV7-6
CASSLFSSTDTQYF
>TRBJ2-5|TRBV14
CASSPEGAGGETQYF
>TRBJ2-7|TRBV10-3
CAISELAGFYEQYF
>TRBJ2-7|TRBV11-1
CASSYRTGGISYEQYF
>TRBJ1-1|TRBV29-1
CSVEGSVFEAFF
>TRBJ1-1|TRBV7-2
CASSWTGTNTEAFF
>TRBJ1-4|TRBV6-1
CASTQGTGAEKLFF
>TRBJ2-3|TRBV30
CAWSPSTDTQYF
>TRBJ2-2|TRBV11-3
CASSRGQGGTGELFF
>TRBJ2-7|TRBV6-6
CASSANDRGGANEQYF